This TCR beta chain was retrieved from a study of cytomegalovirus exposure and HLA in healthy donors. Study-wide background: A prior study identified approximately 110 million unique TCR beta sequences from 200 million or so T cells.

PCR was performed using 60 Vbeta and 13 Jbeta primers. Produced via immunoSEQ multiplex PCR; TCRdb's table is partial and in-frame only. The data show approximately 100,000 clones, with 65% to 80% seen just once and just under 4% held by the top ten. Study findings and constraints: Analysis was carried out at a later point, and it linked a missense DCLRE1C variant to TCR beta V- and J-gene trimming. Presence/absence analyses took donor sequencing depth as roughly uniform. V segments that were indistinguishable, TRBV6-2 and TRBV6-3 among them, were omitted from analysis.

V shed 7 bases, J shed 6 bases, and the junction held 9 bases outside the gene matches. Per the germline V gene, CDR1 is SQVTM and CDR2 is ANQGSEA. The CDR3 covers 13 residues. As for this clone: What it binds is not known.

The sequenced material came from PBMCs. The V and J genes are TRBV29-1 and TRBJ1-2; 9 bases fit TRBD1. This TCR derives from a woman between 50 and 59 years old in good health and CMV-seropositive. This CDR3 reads CSALYRTGDGYTF. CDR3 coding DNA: TGCAGCGCTCTCTACCGGACAGGGGATGGCTACACCTTC.